A single sample is the source of the 20 T cell receptor beta chains below, sequenced in a study of blood T cell repertoires in COVID-19. Only in-frame clones appear in the TCRdb table, and some are missing; sequencing was by immunoSEQ multiplex PCR. This sample has more than 200,000 clones, with about nine tenths found just once. Specimen: PBMCs or T cells enriched from blood (not recorded which). The receptors derive from a woman in her thirties with acute COVID-19.

V usage is TRBV30 and J usage is TRBJ1-5; maybe TRBD1 (5 bases). CDR1 and CDR2 from the germline V gene are GTSNPN and SVGIG (reference sequence). V lost 3 bases and J 0 bases, leaving 18 bases between the germline ends. The CDR3 extends over 17 amino acids. The CDR3 region is CAWSPMGGASSNQPQHF. Here the CDR3 DNA reads TGTGCCTGGAGCCCTATGGGGGGTGCCTCTAGCAATCAGCCCCAGCATTTT.

The count of this clone is one. The chain couples TRBV6-5 to TRBJ2-7; possible D gene TRBD2, 7 bases. V lost 0 bases, J lost 8 bases, and 20 bases lay in between. Germline CDR1 is MNHEY and CDR2 is SVGAGI. CDR3 length: 16 residues. The DNA of the CDR3 is TGTGCCAGCAGTTACTCGAGGGCGGGGGCGGTTGGCCAGCAGTACTTC. Amino acids: CASSYSRAGAVGQQYF.

This clone has a single count. The V and J genes are TRBV5-6 and TRBJ2-3; 11 nucleotides line up with TRBD1. Germline CDR1 and CDR2: SGHDT and YYEEEE. Germline trimming cut 6 bases from V and 6 bases from J; bases unmatched to any gene: 9. The CDR3 consists of 15 residues. Here the CDR3 DNA reads TGTGCCAGCACCACCGGGACAGGGGGAAGGGATACGCAGTATTTT. Translated, it gives CASTTGTGGRDTQYF.

This chain uses TRBV9 with TRBJ1-1, with 10 bases lining up with TRBD1. Trimming took 4 bases from V and 5 from J; bases not matched to a gene: 5. Germline values: CDR1 SGDLS, CDR2 YYNGEE. The CDR3 is made up of 14 amino acids. The CDR3 reads CASSLRDRGTEAFF. The CDR3 coding sequence is TGTGCCAGCAGCCTCCGGGACAGGGGTACTGAAGCTTTCTTT.

V and J are TRBV10-3 and TRBJ1-3; D perhaps matches TRBD1 (6 bases). The CDR3 extends over 13 amino acids. Germline-derived CDR1 and CDR2 are ENHRY and SYGVKD. V dropped 5 bases and J dropped 3 bases, with 8 bases sitting between them. In nucleotides, the CDR3 is TGTGCCATCAGTACAGGGTTTGGAAACACCATATATTTT. Its protein product is CAISTGFGNTIYF.

This chain joins TRBV23-1 and TRBJ1-5; a possible D gene is TRBD1 (6 bases). TRBV23-1 is sorted into the ORF group, with uncertain function. CDR3 length: 13 residues. Trimming took 3 bases from V and 4 from J, leaving 7 bases between them. CDR3 sequence reads: CASSHRGNQPQHF. CDR3 bases: TGCGCCAGCAGTCACAGGGGAAATCAGCCCCAGCATTTT.

The chain links TRBV28 to TRBJ2-1, with 9 bases aligning to TRBD1. The CDR3 loop spans 16 amino acids. V lost 3 bases, J lost 10 bases, and 13 bases stayed unmatched. Germline V gives CDR1 MDHEN, CDR2 SYDVKM. The chain's CDR3 is CASSFRAWTGVGEQFF. CDR3 in DNA: TGTGCCAGCAGTTTCCGTGCGTGGACAGGGGTAGGGGAGCAGTTCTTC.

The chain recombines TRBV5-6 with TRBJ2-7; unclear D gene. This CDR3 spans 13 amino acids. Germline V lookup: CDR1 SGHDT, CDR2 YYEEEE. V lost 1 base, J lost 1 base, and 6 bases lay in between. CDR3 coding DNA: TGTGCCAGCAGCTTGCTCGGGTCCTACGAGCAGTACTTC. It is translated as CASSLLGSYEQYF.

V and J are TRBV28 and TRBJ2-3; 8 nucleotides agree with TRBD2. This CDR3 is 16 amino acids long. The V gene end was trimmed by 1 base and the J gene end by 0 bases; junction bases not matched to a gene: 3. Per the germline V gene, CDR1 is MDHEN and CDR2 is SYDVKM. This CDR3 is CASSLFRGGSTDTQYF. Written as DNA, the CDR3 is TGTGCCAGCAGTTTATTTCGGGGGGGGAGCACAGATACGCAGTATTTT.

V and J are TRBV20-1 and TRBJ2-1; the D is unclear. CDR1 is DFQATT and CDR2 is SNEGSKA in the germline V gene (reference sequence). The CDR3 loop spans 12 amino acids. V was trimmed by 3 bases and J by 5 bases, leaving 8 bases between them. In nucleotides, the CDR3 is TGCAGTGCTAGTTGGCACCACAATGAGCAGTTCTTC. The encoded protein is CSASWHHNEQFF.

The V gene is TRBV4-1, the J gene TRBJ2-5; D unresolved. The germline gives CDR1 MGHRA, CDR2 YSYEKL. Trimming took 0 bases from V and 5 from J, leaving 10 bases between them. CDR3 length equals 14 residues. Written as DNA, the CDR3 is TGCGCCAGCAGCCAAGAGAGGTTGCGGGAGACCCAGTACTTC. Amino acids: CASSQERLRETQYF.

The V and J genes are TRBV24-1 and TRBJ2-1; the D gene is possibly TRBD2 (5 bases). The CDR3 runs 14 residues. V was cut by 6 bases and J by 7 bases, with 15 bases left in between. Germline-derived CDR1 and CDR2 are KGHDR and SFDVKD. The CDR3 bases are TGTGCCACCAGTCTAAGGGCAGCGGCGAATGAGCAGTTCTTC. Its protein product is CATSLRAAANEQFF.

The chain joins TRBV19 to TRBJ1-2; D is unclear. The germline V gene has CDR1 LNHDA and CDR2 SQIVND (reference sequence). Trimming took off 6 bases at V and 7 bases at J, with 9 bases between the two ends. The length of the CDR3 is 11 residues. DNA for the CDR3: TGTGCCAGTAGGGCAGGCTCTGGCTACACCTTC. Its protein is CASRAGSGYTF.

The chain carries TRBV3-1 (or the pseudogene TRBV3-2) and TRBJ2-1; 7 bases fit TRBD2. Germline V gives CDR1 LGHDT, CDR2 YNNKEL (reference sequence). CDR3 length equals 13 residues. J was trimmed by 10 bases and V by 6 bases; bases with no gene match: 9. Here the CDR3 reads CASSLSGVGEQFF. DNA for the CDR3: TGTGCCAGCAGTCTGAGCGGGGTGGGGGAGCAGTTCTTC.

The genes are TRBV19 and TRBJ1-5; weak D call: TRBD1 (6 bases). The germline V gene has CDR1 LNHDA and CDR2 SQIVND (reference sequence). The CDR3 has 15 amino acids. Between the trimmed V and J ends, which lost 0 bases and 8 bases, there was a span of 14 bases. The CDR3 region is CASSIDLGQIEPQHF. The CDR3 DNA reads TGTGCCAGTAGTATAGATCTAGGACAGATAGAGCCCCAGCATTTT.

This rearrangement joins TRBV6-5 to TRBJ1-4, with TRBD1 matching 9 bases. The length of the CDR3 is 13 residues. Per germline, CDR1 MNHEY and CDR2 SVGAGI. J lost 8 bases, V lost 6 bases, and 4 bases had no gene match. The CDR3 sequence: CASRSGTGEKLFF. In DNA, the CDR3 is TGTGCCAGCAGGTCCGGGACAGGGGAAAAACTGTTTTTT.

The chain couples TRBV27 to TRBJ2-5, with a weak D call TRBD1 (5 bases). Germline assignment: CDR1 MNHEY and CDR2 SMNVEV (reference sequence). V was trimmed by 3 bases and J by 5 bases, leaving 16 bases between them. CDR3 size: 15 residues. The CDR3 spells CASSFIGQGVETQYF. As DNA, the CDR3 is TGTGCCAGCAGTTTTATCGGGCAGGGTGTCGAGACCCAGTACTTC.

This clone was observed once. The chain recombines TRBV5-6 with TRBJ2-7; D not certain. Trimming removed 2 bases at V and 0 bases at J, with 9 bases between. The CDR3 has 14 residues. Germline V gene sequence: CDR1 SGHDT, CDR2 YYEEEE. Written as DNA, the CDR3 is TGTGCCAGCAGCTTTTGGCAGGTCTCCTACGAGCAGTACTTC. This gives the protein CASSFWQVSYEQYF.

The rearrangement uses TRBV20-1 and TRBJ1-1, with D hard to call. V lost 6 bases and J 10 bases, leaving 12 bases between the germline ends. The germline V gene encodes CDR1 DFQATT and CDR2 SNEGSKA (reference sequence). CDR3 length: 10 residues. CDR3 in DNA: TGCAGTGCCGCGGAGGGTGTAGCTTTCTTT. Translation: CSAAEGVAFF.

CDR3 in amino acids: CASSPPQGQGSTFF. In nucleotides, the CDR3 is TGTGCCAGCAGTCCCCCACAGGGACAGGGGAGTACTTTCTTT. The chain links TRBV27 to TRBJ1-1, with 10 bases matching TRBD1. This CDR3 comprises 14 residues. Trimming cost V 5 bases and J 12 bases; bases outside gene matches: 12. CDR1 and CDR2 (germline): MNHEY, SMNVEV (reference sequence).